This record concerns one T cell receptor beta chain sequence. The source of the sample is a study of blood T cell repertoires in COVID-19. Overall study context: Specimens from acute and convalescent COVID-19 originated in the United States, Italy and Spain.

The repertoire was sequenced with immunoSEQ multiplex PCR; TCRdb's copy has only in-frame clones and lacks some. The table records approximately 280,000 clones, approximately 88% of them present only once. The J segment lost 2 bases and the V segment lost 4 bases, leaving 6 bases of the junction unmatched. The length of the CDR3 is 14 residues. The germline CDR1 and CDR2 sequences are SGHNT and YYREEE (reference sequence). Seattle participants joined during active infection and were tracked over time. V is TRBV5-4 and J is TRBJ2-7; 7 bases line up with TRBD1. Specimen: peripheral blood. The source of this sequence is a human donor with COVID-19, enrolled during active disease. The donor label of this sample is uncertain. CDR3 in amino acids: CASSDREATYEQYF. CDR3 sequence (DNA): TGTGCCAGCAGCGACAGGGAAGCGACCTACGAGCAGTACTTC.